This T cell receptor beta chain was profiled in a study of shared clonotypes between healthy human individuals (dated by TCRdb to 2018 to 2021). Study-wide context: The cohort comprised two women and a few men aged 18 to 49 years. Per donor, three plates each were used for CD4 naive and CD4 memory, two for CD8 naive, and one for CD8 memory. To estimate repertoire size and how much clonotypes are shared between individuals, the study performed deep sequencing of blood TCR repertoires from 4 to 6 healthy adults. Different laboratories and diverse techniques were used to prepare libraries and sequence TCR repertoires, to increase sequencing depth and limit assay-specific biases. Each donor's leukapheresis produced roughly between about 0.85 and 10 billion PBMCs. What the authors observed across the whole study: Because the study included only a small number of donors, the genetic and exposure-history diversity represented was limited. Sampling was restricted to blood, and TCR repertoires in tissues likely differ from the TCR repertoires found in blood. Clonotypes shared by all four sorted-subset donors showed higher generation probabilities than non-shared clonotypes. Naive subsets generally had larger estimated clonotype richness than memory subsets. Roughly 5% of naive CD4, more than 3% of naive CD8, roughly 2.5% of memory CD4, and roughly 0.4% of memory CD8 clonotypes were shared across several donors. Based on pairwise subsampling, the degree of clonotype sharing among donors was expected to be affected by sequencing depth. Even with the large sequencing depth, rarefaction of the sorted-subset datasets indicated that sequencing was incomplete.

Using the deep immunoSEQ assay, multiplex PCR amplified TCR CDR3 regions from genomic DNA. Extracted genomic DNA from each cell subset was distributed evenly across all wells of several immunoSEQ 96-well plates, and each plate was treated as a replicate. For sorted subsets, approximately 200 ng of genomic DNA, equivalent to some 33,000 T cell genomes, went into each replicate PCR. The purified libraries were quantified using a Qubit 3.0 fluorometer, sized with a Bioanalyzer 2100, and then quantified again using the KAPA Library Quantification kit. Each immunoSEQ 96-well plate was sequenced on its own single-read 150-cycle Illumina NextSeq 550 flow cell. The authors' pipeline ran thus. Because only junctional sequences without quality scores were contained in the immunoSEQ output, filtering matching that applied to full-length reads could not be performed. To assign V/J genes and CDR3, sequences were annotated using PyIR, a Python wrapper for IgBLAST v1.9, with IMGT germline references. Reads were filtered out if the reads had weak V/J assignments (E-value above 1e-6), no CDR3, stop codons, out-of-frame junctions, or ambiguous translated residues. V3J clonotypes were defined by identical inferred V gene, J gene, and CDR3 amino acid sequence. The percentage overlap between two repertoires was calculated by dividing the number of shared unique clonotypes by the size of the smaller repertoire. Repertoire richness was assessed with RTK rarefaction, the Chao1 estimator, and Recon v2.1 estimates of unobserved clonotypes. For all TCRbeta clonotypes obtained by the gDNA method from a few donors, generation probabilities were computed with OLGA. The immuneACCESS repertoire file appears here via TCRdb, limited to in-frame rearrangements. These files lack a portion of the clones; in checked studies, under half of the deficit traces to unresolved V genes, and the cause of the others is not known. The V and J calls and clone size come from that table; D and trimming were worked out from the DNA. Here the sample has 2 million to 2.5 million clones; roughly 93% occur a single time. The ten largest clonotypes hold under 0.45% of the sample.

Donors were healthy HIV-negative adults with no recently reported acute infections or vaccinations. All donors were Caucasian adults living in Nashville, Tennessee, USA. Magnetic negative selection was used to enrich CD4+ T cells, after which naive cells were positively selected on CD45RA and the negative fraction became the memory subset. Blood was collected by leukapheresis, and PBMCs were isolated by Ficoll-Histopaque density gradient centrifugation and then cryopreserved in liquid nitrogen vapor phase. Analytical flow cytometry was used to check the purity and quantity of every magnetically sorted T cell population. Genomic DNA was isolated from each sorted fraction and quantified by UV absorbance on a Nanodrop 2000c. Cut back by 0 bases and 4 bases, the V and J ends lie 6 bases apart. The CDR3 numbers 12 residues from cysteine through phenylalanine. The kept DNA is CDR3 alone, 36 bases in frame from the first base. CDR1 and CDR2 (GTSNPN, SVGIG) derive from the germline V gene (reference sequence).

For this clone: The antigen this receptor binds is unknown. No base qualities exist here, and no much larger clone lies one base off it.

The rearranged chain carries TRBV30 and TRBJ1-1, with a weak D call of TRBD1 (6 bases match). The source of this sequence is a man aged 18 to 29 in good health. Some clones in this sample may be carry-over from other donors' samples. The sequenced material came from naive CD4+ T cells from PBMCs. The cell subset or site label corresponds to: CD45RA+ positively selected. The base sequence is TGTGCCTGGAGTGTGGGGGCCACTGAAGCTTTCTTT. The translation is CAWSVGATEAFF.